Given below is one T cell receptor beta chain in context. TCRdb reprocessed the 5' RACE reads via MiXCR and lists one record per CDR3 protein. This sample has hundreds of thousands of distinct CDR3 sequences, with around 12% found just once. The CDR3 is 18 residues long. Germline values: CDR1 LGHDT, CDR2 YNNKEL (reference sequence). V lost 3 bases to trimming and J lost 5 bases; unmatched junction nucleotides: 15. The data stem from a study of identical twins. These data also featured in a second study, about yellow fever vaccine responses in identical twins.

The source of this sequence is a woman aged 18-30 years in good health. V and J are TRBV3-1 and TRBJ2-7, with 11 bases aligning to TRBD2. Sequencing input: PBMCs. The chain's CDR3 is CASSHSSLAGGTLNEQYF. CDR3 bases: TGTGCCAGCAGCCATTCTTCGCTAGCGGGAGGAACACTCAACGAGCAGTACTTC.